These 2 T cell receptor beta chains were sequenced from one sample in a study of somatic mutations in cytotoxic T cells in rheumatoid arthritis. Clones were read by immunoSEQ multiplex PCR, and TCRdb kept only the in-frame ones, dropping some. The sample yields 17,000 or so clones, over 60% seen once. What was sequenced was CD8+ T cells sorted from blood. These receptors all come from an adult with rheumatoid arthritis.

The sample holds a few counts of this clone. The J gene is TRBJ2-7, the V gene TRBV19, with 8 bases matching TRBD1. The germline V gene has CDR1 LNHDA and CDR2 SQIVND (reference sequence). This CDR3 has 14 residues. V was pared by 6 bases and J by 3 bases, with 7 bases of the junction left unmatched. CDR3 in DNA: TGTGCCAGTAGGCCGGGGACAGGCGACTACGAGCAGTACTTC. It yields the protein CASRPGTGDYEQYF. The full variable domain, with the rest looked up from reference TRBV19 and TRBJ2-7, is DGGITQSPKYLFRKEGQNVTLSCEQNLNHDAMYWYRQDPGQGLRLIYYSQIVNDFQKGDIAEGYSVSREKKESFPLTVTSAQKNPTAFYLCASRPGTGDYEQYFGPGTRLTVT.

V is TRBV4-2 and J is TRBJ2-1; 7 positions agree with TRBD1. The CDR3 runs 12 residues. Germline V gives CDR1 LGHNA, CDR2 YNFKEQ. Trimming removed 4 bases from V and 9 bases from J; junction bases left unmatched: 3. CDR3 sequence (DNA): TGTGCCAGCAGCCCCACAGGGGCTGAGCAGTTCTTC. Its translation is CASSPTGAEQFF.